The sequence of this TCR beta chain was determined in a study of regulatory T cells in long-lasting Graves disease. The sample's time point: newly diagnosed GD, antithyroid drugs for less than 3 months. RNA from PBMCs was the source of the TCR library. This clonotype was seen a handful of times. V lost 2 bases and J 2 bases, leaving 15 bases between the germline ends. The CDR3 runs 16 residues. Germline V gene sequence: CDR1 PRHDT, CDR2 FYEKMQ (reference sequence). Arm-PCR with iRepertoire HTBI primers amplified the CDR3 regions for these TCR beta libraries. MiXCR, run by TCRdb on the multiplex PCR reads, gives a single entry per CDR3 protein. The sample consists of hundreds of thousands of distinct CDR3 sequences, about 15% of them appearing once. This same sample was also taken into another study, of T cells in Graves' hyperthyroidism and ophthalmopathy. As reported in that work: In simple terms, a model built on 13 V-J features told ophthalmopathy apart from stable hyperthyroidism.

The J gene is TRBJ2-5, the V gene TRBV13, with D possibly matching TRBD1 (6 bases). The input for sequencing was peripheral blood mononuclear cells (PBMCs), taken at new diagnosis, from a patient treated with antithyroid drugs. The receptor was isolated from a man younger than 35 with Graves disease. The CDR3 protein is CASSLRLQGIQETQYF. In DNA, the CDR3 is TGTGCCAGCAGCTTACGGCTGCAGGGGATACAAGAGACCCAGTACTTC. The full variable domain, completed using reference TRBV13 and TRBJ2-5, is AAGVIQSPRHLIKEKRETATLKCYPIPRHDTVYWYQQGPGQDPQFLISFYEKMQSDKGSIPDRFSAQQFSDYHSELNMSSLELGDSALYFCASSLRLQGIQETQYFGPGTRLLVL.